Many counts were recorded for the clone carrying this TCR beta chain. Antigen unknown. CDR1 is MNHEY, CDR2 SMNVEV, per germline (reference sequence). With V trimmed by 3 bases and J by 8 bases, 5 bases remained unmatched. CDR3 size: 14 residues. TCRdb fed the RT-PCR reads into MiXCR, producing one record per CDR3 protein. The sample contains 500,000 to 650,000 distinct CDR3 sequences, 6.5% to 8% of which appear only once. This record belongs to a study of response to subunit inactivated influenza vaccine. Study results and limitations: Authors suggested each seasonal flu vaccination may recruit only limited numbers of new T cells.

Sample: PBMCs from blood, taken about 23 months after vaccination. The chain recombines TRBV27 with TRBJ2-1; 9 positions agree with TRBD2. The clonotype originates from a man between 50 and 69 years old who received an inactivated influenza vaccine. CDR3 in amino acids: CASSLVAGVDEQFF. The CDR3 region has the DNA TGTGCCAGCAGTTTGGTAGCGGGAGTGGATGAGCAGTTCTTC.